These T cell receptor beta chains were read from a single sample in a study of blood T cell repertoires in COVID-19. The data were produced by immunoSEQ multiplex PCR, yet TCRdb's version contains in-frame clones alone and is incomplete. The table lists roughly 180,000 clones, approximately 84% of them singletons. The sample consisted of peripheral blood. Receptor source: a woman aged 45-65 years with COVID-19, enrolled during active disease. Both conserved end residues are part of each CDR3. The order of the fields is V gene, D gene, clone size, J gene, CDR3 protein, CDR3 DNA. The D gene is left open where the match is weak. Clone size is not always given. Where it is, it says once, few, many or a class for expanded clones.

v_call: TRBV30
d_call: TRBD1
clone_size: NA
j_call: TRBJ1-5
cdr3_aa: CAWKGQGAAQPQHF
cdr3_nt: TGTGCCTGGAAGGGACAGGGGGCGGCTCAGCCCCAGCATTTT

v_call: TRBV4-1
d_call: NA
clone_size: many
j_call: TRBJ1-6
cdr3_aa: CASSQDRRSSYNSPLHF
cdr3_nt: TGCGCCAGCAGCCAAGATCGCCGGAGCTCCTATAATTCACCCCTCCACTTT

v_call: TRBV2
d_call: TRBD2
clone_size: NA
j_call: TRBJ2-3
cdr3_aa: CASSEVGLAGHTDTQYF
cdr3_nt: TGTGCCAGCAGTGAAGTGGGACTAGCGGGACACACAGATACGCAGTATTTT

v_call: TRBV9
d_call: NA
clone_size: NA
j_call: TRBJ1-4
cdr3_aa: CASSAGAVGMGKLFF
cdr3_nt: TGTGCCAGCAGCGCAGGGGCTGTAGGGATGGGAAAACTGTTTTTT

v_call: TRBV12-5
d_call: NA
clone_size: NA
j_call: TRBJ1-1
cdr3_aa: CASGLVEGRSTEAFF
cdr3_nt: TGTGCTAGTGGTTTGGTGGAGGGGAGAAGCACTGAAGCTTTCTTT

v_call: TRBV19
d_call: NA
clone_size: NA
j_call: TRBJ2-3
cdr3_aa: CASSILPTDTQYF
cdr3_nt: TGTGCCAGTAGTATACTACCCACAGATACGCAGTATTTT

v_call: TRBV12-5
d_call: TRBD1
clone_size: NA
j_call: TRBJ1-2
cdr3_aa: CAASDLNRGDNYGYTF
cdr3_nt: TGTGCCGCTAGTGACCTTAACAGGGGGGATAACTATGGCTACACCTTC

v_call: TRBV9
d_call: NA
clone_size: NA
j_call: TRBJ1-1
cdr3_aa: CASSTTPVEGTEAFF
cdr3_nt: TGTGCCAGCAGCACAACCCCGGTTGAGGGCACTGAAGCTTTCTTT

v_call: TRBV18
d_call: NA
clone_size: NA
j_call: TRBJ2-7
cdr3_aa: CASSKEGYEQYF
cdr3_nt: TGTGCCAGCTCAAAGGAGGGTTACGAGCAGTACTTC

v_call: TRBV2
d_call: TRBD1
clone_size: NA
j_call: TRBJ1-4
cdr3_aa: CASSDRETNEKLFF
cdr3_nt: TGTGCCAGCTCAGACAGGGAAACTAATGAAAAACTGTTTTTT

v_call: TRBV19
d_call: NA
clone_size: few
j_call: TRBJ1-3
cdr3_aa: CASSIDRSSGNTIYF
cdr3_nt: TGTGCCAGTAGTATAGACCGCAGCTCTGGAAACACCATATATTTT

v_call: TRBV10-3
d_call: TRBD2
clone_size: NA
j_call: TRBJ2-1
cdr3_aa: CALSTSGRYNEQFF
cdr3_nt: TGTGCCTTATCGACTAGCGGGAGATACAATGAGCAGTTCTTC

v_call: TRBV7-9
d_call: NA
clone_size: few
j_call: TRBJ1-3
cdr3_aa: CASSQVQGTSGNTIYF
cdr3_nt: TGTGCCAGCAGCCAAGTCCAGGGGACCTCCGGAAACACCATATATTTT

v_call: TRBV7-3
d_call: NA
clone_size: few
j_call: TRBJ1-5
cdr3_aa: CASSLWRGARGNQPQHF
cdr3_nt: TGTGCCAGCAGCTTATGGCGGGGGGCGAGGGGCAATCAGCCCCAGCATTTT

v_call: TRBV6-5
d_call: NA
clone_size: NA
j_call: TRBJ2-7
cdr3_aa: CASTRTASYEQYF
cdr3_nt: TGTGCCAGCACTCGGACAGCAAGCTACGAGCAGTACTTC

v_call: TRBV19
d_call: NA
clone_size: NA
j_call: TRBJ1-5
cdr3_aa: CASTAGGQPQHF
cdr3_nt: TGTGCCAGTACCGCAGGTGGACAGCCCCAGCATTTT

v_call: TRBV4-1
d_call: TRBD2
clone_size: NA
j_call: TRBJ2-3
cdr3_aa: CASSPHPVAGGRTDTQYF
cdr3_nt: TGCGCCAGCAGCCCACACCCCGTAGCGGGGGGGCGTACAGATACGCAGTATTTT

v_call: TRBV5-6
d_call: NA
clone_size: once
j_call: TRBJ1-1
cdr3_aa: CASSQQGNTEAFF
cdr3_nt: TGTGCCAGCAGCCAACAGGGGAACACTGAAGCTTTCTTT

v_call: TRBV6-5
d_call: NA
clone_size: NA
j_call: TRBJ2-1
cdr3_aa: CATRRGGSRDEQFF
cdr3_nt: TGTGCCACCCGAAGGGGGGGGTCTAGGGATGAGCAGTTCTTC

v_call: TRBV7-7
d_call: TRBD1
clone_size: NA
j_call: TRBJ2-3
cdr3_aa: CASSPSTGQTDTQYF
cdr3_nt: TGTGCTAGCAGTCCCTCGACAGGGCAGACAGATACGCAGTATTTT

v_call: TRBV7-2
d_call: TRBD1
clone_size: NA
j_call: TRBJ2-3
cdr3_aa: CASSRSRDRLTSTDTQYF
cdr3_nt: TGTGCCAGCAGCCGGAGCCGGGACAGACTAACCTCCACAGATACGCAGTATTTT

v_call: TRBV6-4
d_call: NA
clone_size: NA
j_call: TRBJ2-1
cdr3_aa: CASSDSGGLEQFF
cdr3_nt: TGTGCCAGCAGTGATAGCGGAGGTCTTGAGCAGTTCTTC

v_call: TRBV6-5
d_call: TRBD1
clone_size: NA
j_call: TRBJ1-2
cdr3_aa: CASNSGQGNYGYTF
cdr3_nt: TGTGCCAGCAACTCGGGACAGGGGAACTATGGCTACACCTTC

v_call: TRBV5-6
d_call: NA
clone_size: once
j_call: TRBJ1-1
cdr3_aa: CASSDRGGEAFF
cdr3_nt: TGTGCCAGCTCCGACCGCGGGGGGGAAGCTTTCTTT